This T cell receptor beta chain was sequenced for a study of CD8 T cells in ankylosing spondylitis. Regarding the study as a whole: Matched synovial fluid from ankylosing spondylitis patients was reported to be enriched for disease-linked clones. A motif in TCR beta, a set of 8 or 9 highly homologous variants, appeared characteristic of ankylosing spondylitis blood.

With molecular barcodes, quantitative 5'-RACE was used to make the TCR beta libraries. TCRdb independently ran MiXCR on the 5' RACE reads; one entry per CDR3 protein. The data hold 120,000 or so distinct CDR3 sequences, with about an eighth observed a single time. This clonotype came up a few times. The antigen remains undetermined. The CDR3 totals 13 residues. V was cut by 0 bases and J by 8 bases, with 8 bases left in between. Germline CDR1 and CDR2: LGHDT and YNNKEL (reference sequence). The sequence came from a female donor with ankylosing spondylitis or in good health (not recorded which). This chain links TRBV3-1 with TRBJ2-1; D gene unclear. Sequences were obtained from blood, either unsorted or a sorted T cell fraction (not recorded which). The DNA of the CDR3 is TGTGCCAGCAGCCAAGAAGGACGGGATGAGCAGTTCTTC. Translation: CASSQEGRDEQFF.